This entry concerns a single T cell receptor (beta chain). PCR employed 60 Vbeta and 13 Jbeta primers. Using immunoSEQ multiplex PCR, the repertoire was profiled, and TCRdb retains in-frame clones only, with some absent. The data contain some 150,000 clones, over 70% of them seen just once; the ten biggest clones take up 6.8%. The data belong to a study of cytomegalovirus exposure and HLA in healthy donors. This CDR3 has 14 residues. The ends lost 4 bases at V and 3 bases at J; junction bases unmatched: 5. Germline V CDR1 and CDR2: SGHRS, YFSETQ. The J gene is TRBJ2-7, the V gene TRBV5-1; 9 nucleotides line up with TRBD2. This TCR derives from a man aged 35 to 55 in good health and CMV-seropositive. Sequenced: PBMCs. The CDR3 loop is CASSVGLASYEQYF. The CDR3, as DNA: TGCGCCAGCAGCGTGGGACTAGCTAGCTACGAGCAGTACTTC.